The rows below give T cell receptor beta chains drawn from one sample of a study of shared clonotypes between healthy human individuals. Clones were read by immunoSEQ multiplex PCR, and TCRdb kept only the in-frame ones, dropping some. Among 650,000 to 800,000 clones listed, 92% were seen once. The source material was naive CD8+ T cells sorted from blood. Receptors were obtained from a man aged 25 to 40 in good health. The CDR3 runs from the conserved cysteine through the conserved F or W. The D gene is left open where the match is weak. Rows may omit the clone size; those that give it use once, few, many or a size class.

>TRBD1|TRBJ2-5|.|TRBV13
TGTGCCAGCAGCTCGACAGGGCAGGAGACCCAGTACTTC
CASSSTGQETQYF
>.|TRBJ2-7|.|TRBV7-2
TGTGCCAGCAGCAAACTGAGAGACGGTTCCTACGAGCAGTACTTC
CASSKLRDGSYEQYF
>.|TRBJ2-1|.|TRBV11-2
TGTGCCAGCAGCCGGATTTACAATGAGCAGTTCTTC
CASSRIYNEQFF
>.|TRBJ1-6|.|TRBV20-1
TGCAGTGCTGGCACCAATTCACCCCTCCACTTT
CSAGTNSPLHF
>.|TRBJ1-4|.|TRBV13
TGTGCCAGCAGCTTAGGGACAACTAATGAAAAACTGTTTTTT
CASSLGTTNEKLFF
>.|TRBJ2-4|.|TRBV7-2
TGTGCCAGCAGCTTACGTTGGACCAAAAACATTCAGTACTTC
CASSLRWTKNIQYF
>TRBD2|TRBJ2-3|.|TRBV19
TGTGCCAGTAGTCCACTAGCGGGAACGGATACGCAGTATTTT
CASSPLAGTDTQYF
>.|TRBJ1-2|.|TRBV9
TGTGCCAGCAGAGACAATCGGAATGGCTACACCTTC
CASRDNRNGYTF
>TRBD2|TRBJ2-1|.|TRBV29-1
TGCAGCGTTGAAGAGAGTCGAGCTAGCGGACTGTCCTACAATGAGCAGTTCTTC
CSVEESRASGLSYNEQFF
>TRBD1|TRBJ1-2|.|TRBV29-1
TGCAGCGTTGACGGGACAGAGAAAACCTATGGCTACACCTTC
CSVDGTEKTYGYTF
>.|TRBJ2-2|.|TRBV6-1
TGTGCCGCCTGGGGCACCGGGGAGCTGTTTTTT
CAAWGTGELFF
>.|TRBJ2-1|.|TRBV27
TGTGCCAGCAGTTTGTCAGGTTCCGGTAATTCCTACAATGAGCAGTTCTTC
CASSLSGSGNSYNEQFF
>.|TRBJ1-2|.|TRBV5-4
TGTGCCAGCAACCCCCCCGGGGCCTATGGCTACACCTTC
CASNPPGAYGYTF
>TRBD1|TRBJ1-5|.|TRBV2
TGTGCCAGCAGTTTACCCGGGACAGGGGTGCAGCCCCAGCATTTT
CASSLPGTGVQPQHF
>TRBD1|TRBJ2-5|once|TRBV11-2
TGTGCCAGCAGCCAAACTCCGGGACAGGGGAGGGAGACCCAGTACTTC
CASSQTPGQGRETQYF
>TRBD1|TRBJ2-1|.|TRBV6-4
TGTGCCAGCAGTGACTCGATTTTGGTTTTTGGGACAGGGCATTCCAATGAGCAGTTCTTC
CASSDSILVFGTGHSNEQFF
>TRBD1|TRBJ2-5|.|TRBV5-8
TGTGCCAGCAGCTCGACGGGCAGGGGGCCCGAGACCCAGTACTTC
CASSSTGRGPETQYF
>.|TRBJ2-7|.|TRBV7-6
TGTGCCAGCAGCTTAGCGCGCGGGGTAGGGTCCTACGAGCAGTACTTC
CASSLARGVGSYEQYF
>.|TRBJ1-3|.|TRBV2
TGTGCCAGCAGTGATCCAGAGACCCCAGGAAACACCATATATTTT
CASSDPETPGNTIYF
>TRBD2|TRBJ2-7|.|TRBV28
TGTGCCAGCAGTCCTCCCCGAGGACTAGTGAGCTCCTACGAGCAGTACTTC
CASSPPRGLVSSYEQYF
>.|TRBJ2-7|.|TRBV5-6
TGTGCCAGCAGCTTGGGCCCCTTCGAGCAGTACTTC
CASSLGPFEQYF
>.|TRBJ2-1|.|TRBV21-1
TGTGCCAGCAGGGACAGGGGGCCACCATACAATGAGCAGTTCTTC
CASRDRGPPYNEQFF
>.|TRBJ1-5|.|TRBV6-5
TGTGCCAGCAGTAACGATGACAGAGATCAGCCCCAGCATTTT
CASSNDDRDQPQHF
>.|TRBJ2-2|.|TRBV29-1
TGCAGCCTCTGGGTGGCAGGGGAGCTGTTTTTT
CSLWVAGELFF
>.|TRBJ1-1|.|TRBV5-6
TGTGCCAGCAGCTTGGTAGCAGGGGCAGACACTGAAGCTTTCTTT
CASSLVAGADTEAFF
>TRBD2|TRBJ2-7|.|TRBV7-2
TGTGCCAGCAGCTTGACCCAGCCGGGACTAGACTCCTACGAGCAGTACTTC
CASSLTQPGLDSYEQYF
>.|TRBJ2-1|.|TRBV14
TGTGCCAGCAGCCCCTTTGGGATCTCCTACAATGAGCAGTTCTTC
CASSPFGISYNEQFF
>.|TRBJ1-3|.|TRBV27
TGTGCCAGCAGGAGGGCCTCTGGAAACACCATATATTTT
CASRRASGNTIYF
>TRBD2|TRBJ2-7|once|TRBV28
TGTGCCAGCCGGCCGGGACTAGCAACCCACGAGCAGTACTTC
CASRPGLATHEQYF
>TRBD2|TRBJ2-5|.|TRBV7-9
TGTGCCAGCAGCGAGCTAGCGGGAGGGTACCAAGAGACCCAGTACTTC
CASSELAGGYQETQYF
>TRBD2|TRBJ2-1|.|TRBV6-1
TGTGCCAGCAGTGCTTTAGTTCGGCGGGAGGACCACAATGAGCAGTTCTTC
CASSALVRREDHNEQFF
>TRBD2|TRBJ2-3|.|TRBV11-2
TGTGCCAGCAGCATCACTAGCGGGCCGCCAGATACGCAGTATTTT
CASSITSGPPDTQYF
>.|TRBJ2-7|.|TRBV6-5
TGTGCCAGCAGTTACTCGAGTGGGTCTCTTGACTACGAGCAGTACTTC
CASSYSSGSLDYEQYF
>TRBD2|TRBJ2-1|.|TRBV9
TGTGCCAGCAGCGCGGGGACTAGCGGGATGGTGAATGAGCAGTTCTTC
CASSAGTSGMVNEQFF
>TRBD1|TRBJ1-2|.|TRBV7-6
TGTGCCAGCAGCCCGTCGACAGGGACGGGGTTTAACTATGGCTACACCTTC
CASSPSTGTGFNYGYTF
>TRBD2|TRBJ2-2|.|TRBV2
TGTGCCAGCAGTCCCCCAACTAGCGCGAACACCGGGGAGCTGTTTTTT
CASSPPTSANTGELFF